This T cell receptor (beta chain) came from a study of blood T cell repertoires in COVID-19. As for the study in general: Samples of COVID-19 (acute and convalescent) were obtained from the United States, Italy and Spain. PBMCs, B-cell-depleted T cells, or T cells provided the cDNA or gDNA that made up the material.

CDR3 length: 15 amino acids. Unmatched junction bases numbered 11, after V lost 4 bases and J lost 5 bases. Germline loops: CDR1 SGDLS, CDR2 YYNGEE. Authors' data handling: Amplification with reference gene primers provided the estimates of nucleated cell counts. Repertoires were generated with immunoSEQ multiplex PCR, while TCRdb's copy carries only in-frame clones and drops some. The DNA gave D and trimming, while V, J and clone size come from that table. Of about 100,000 clones in the sample, less than 75% were seen once. This clonotype was sampled from a woman in her thirties or forties with acute or convalescent COVID-19. Source material: peripheral blood. This chain joins TRBV9 and TRBJ2-5, with 7 bases lining up with TRBD2. CDR3 in amino acids: CASSKTEGRGETQYF. CDR3 DNA: TGTGCCAGCAGCAAAACGGAAGGGCGGGGGGAGACCCAGTACTTC. Full variable domain (outside the CDR3, taken from reference TRBV9 and TRBJ2-5): DSGVTQTPKHLITATGQRVTLRCSPRSGDLSVYWYQQSLDQGLQFLIQYYNGEERAKGNILERFSAQQFPDLHSELNLSSLELGDSALYFCASSKTEGRGETQYFGPGTRLLVL.